This passage covers 18 T cell receptor beta chains from one sample sequenced in a study of T cell repertoires in cytomegalovirus infection. TCRdb re-analysed the reads in MiXCR, keeping a single row per CDR3 protein. The sample carries 650,000 to 850,000 distinct CDR3 sequences, roughly 29% recorded once. Their cognate antigens are unknown. The sample in question was cultured CD8+ T cells from PBMCs, obtained from culture after CMV antigen stimulation. These receptors all come from a human donor in good health (CMV status not recorded). Some clones in this sample may be carry-over from other donors' samples.

The chain carries TRBV7-9 and TRBJ2-1; 7 nucleotides line up with TRBD2. V shed 5 bases and J 3 bases; nucleotides not matched to a gene: 7. Germline V lookup: CDR1 SEHNR, CDR2 FQNEAQ (reference sequence). CDR3 length: 15 amino acids. The CDR3 here is CASSQDWTSYNEQFF. In DNA, the CDR3 is TGTGCCAGCAGCCAAGATTGGACTAGCTACAATGAGCAGTTCTTC.

This clonotype was recorded a few times. The chain is built from TRBV7-9 and TRBJ2-5; 14 bases align to TRBD2. Germline V CDR1 and CDR2: SEHNR, FQNEAQ (reference sequence). The CDR3 has 17 residues. V lost 3 bases and J lost 5; bases outside the gene matches: 8. CDR3 DNA: TGTGCCAGCAGCTTGGGGACTAGCGGGGGCCTGGGGGAGACCCAGTACTTC. It is translated as CASSLGTSGGLGETQYF.

This clonotype was found a few times. The CDR3 DNA follows: TGTGCCAGCGAGGGTTTCTACAATGAGCAGTTCTTC. Translating it yields CASEGFYNEQFF. The V and J genes are TRBV7-6 and TRBJ2-1, with TRBD2 as a possible D gene (5 bases). The V end was cut by 8 bases, the J end by 3 bases, with 8 bases between. In germline, CDR1 is SGHVS, CDR2 FNYEAQ. The CDR3 is made up of 12 amino acids. Together with reference TRBV7-6 and TRBJ2-1, the CDR3 gives the full variable domain: GAGVSQSPRYKVTKRGQDVALRCDPISGHVSLYWYRQALGQGPEFLTYFNYEAQQDKSGLPNDRFSAERPEGSISTLTIQRTEQRDSAMYRCASEGFYNEQFFGPGTRLTVL.

The chain recombines TRBV6-5 with TRBJ2-1; 11 bases are a match to TRBD2. Germline lookup yields CDR1 MNHEY and CDR2 SVGAGI. The V segment lost 5 bases and the J segment 8 bases; nucleotides outside the gene matches: 8. The CDR3 length is 15 residues. The CDR3 region is CASSVAGGPVDEQFF. CDR3 nucleotide sequence: TGTGCCAGCAGTGTAGCGGGGGGGCCCGTCGATGAGCAGTTCTTC.

A note on this clonotype: A clone one base away is much larger, so this may be a read error. The genes are TRBV7-8 and TRBJ1-5; tentatively, D is TRBD1 (6 bases). CDR1 is SGHVS and CDR2 is FQNEAQ in the germline V gene. This CDR3 contains 14 residues. The CDR3 spells CASSLGAGGQPQRF. CDR3 nucleotide sequence: TGTGCCAGCAGCTTAGGGGCAGGAGGACAGCCCCAGCGTTTT.

The chain uses TRBV24-1 and TRBJ2-5; D gene unclear. Trimming took 4 bases from V and 4 from J, leaving 6 bases between them. The length of the CDR3 is 12 residues. Germline CDR1 is KGHDR and CDR2 is SFDVKD. The CDR3 reads CATSDYTETQYF. In DNA form, the CDR3 reads TGTGCCACCAGTGACTATACAGAGACCCAGTACTTC.

This clonotype was counted only a few times. V gene TRBV19 combines with J gene TRBJ1-2; TRBD1 aligns across 8 bases. CDR1 and CDR2 (germline): LNHDA, SQIVND (reference sequence). J gave up 3 bases and V 5 bases, and 8 bases lay outside the gene matches. CDR3 size: 15 residues. The CDR3 protein is CASSLTAGGYYGYTF. In DNA, the CDR3 is TGTGCCAGTAGTCTCACCGCAGGGGGCTACTATGGCTACACCTTC. Using reference TRBV19 and TRBJ1-2 for the parts outside the CDR3, the full variable domain is DGGITQSPKYLFRKEGQNVTLSCEQNLNHDAMYWYRQDPGQGLRLIYYSQIVNDFQKGDIAEGYSVSREKKESFPLTVTSAQKNPTAFYLCASSLTAGGYYGYTFGSGTRLTVV.

The CDR3 protein is CAISEWTGDYGYTF. The CDR3 DNA reads as TGTGCCATCAGTGAGTGGACAGGGGACTATGGCTACACCTTC. The chain links TRBV10-3 to TRBJ1-2; 9 bases map to TRBD1. V trimming: 1 base; J trimming: 3 bases; junction bases outside the gene matches: 0. Germline assignment: CDR1 ENHRY and CDR2 SYGVKD. CDR3 length: 14 amino acids.

The chain links TRBV11-3 to TRBJ2-3, with 9 bases aligning to TRBD2. CDR1 is SGHNT, CDR2 YENEEA, per germline. The CDR3 sequence is 14 residues long. J gave up 7 bases and V 5 bases, and 7 bases lay outside the gene matches. CDR3 protein: CASSERGAENTQYF. The CDR3 bases are TGTGCCAGCAGCGAGCGGGGGGCGGAAAATACGCAGTATTTT. Variable domain in full (rest from reference TRBV11-3 and TRBJ2-3): EAGVVQSPRYKIIEKKQPVAFWCNPISGHNTLYWYLQNLGQGPELLIRYENEEAVDDSQLPKDRFSAERLKGVDSTLKIQPAELGDSAVYLCASSERGAENTQYFGPGTRLTVL.

This clonotype was seen a handful of times. CDR3 amino acids: CASSPTGGIYEQYF. The CDR3 region has the DNA TGTGCCAGCAGCCCTACAGGGGGCATCTACGAGCAGTACTTC. The chain uses TRBV7-9 and TRBJ2-7; 9 positions match TRBD1. The V segment lost 5 bases and the J segment 3 bases; nucleotides outside the gene matches: 5. This CDR3 spans 14 amino acids. Germline loops: CDR1 SEHNR, CDR2 FQNEAQ (reference sequence).

CDR3 sequence (DNA): TGCAGTGCTAGCAGCCGGGAGGCCAAAAACATTCAGTACTTC. It specifies CSASSREAKNIQYF. The genes are TRBV20-1 and TRBJ2-4, with D perhaps matching TRBD2 (6 bases). This CDR3 comprises 14 residues. Trimming removed 3 bases from V and 1 base from J, with 10 bases in between. Germline V gene lookup returns CDR1 DFQATT and CDR2 SNEGSKA (reference sequence).

The chain couples TRBV6-2 or TRBV6-3 to TRBJ2-1, with 8 bases identical to TRBD2. With 5 bases clipped from V and 5 bases from J, the junction kept 8 bases outside the gene matches. The CDR3 is made up of 15 amino acids. Germline values: CDR1 MNHEY, CDR2 SVGEGT. The DNA of the CDR3 is TGTGCCAGCAGTGGGTGGGGCGGGGGGAACAATGAGCAGTTCTTC. Residues: CASSGWGGGNNEQFF.

V and J are TRBV12-5 and TRBJ2-2, with a possible D match to TRBD2 (6 bases). The CDR3 has 14 residues. The germline V gene encodes CDR1 LGHNT and CDR2 FRNRAP. Between the trimmed V and J ends, which lost 4 bases and 6 bases, there was a span of 12 bases. CDR3 residues: CASGSDTSPGELFF. CDR3 nucleotides: TGTGCTAGTGGTTCCGATACTAGCCCCGGGGAGCTGTTTTTT. The whole variable domain, remainder taken from reference TRBV12-5 and TRBJ2-2, is DARVTQTPRHKVTEMGQEVTMRCQPILGHNTVFWYRQTMMQGLELLAYFRNRAPLDDSGMPKDRFSAEMPDATLATLKIQPSEPRDSAVYFCASGSDTSPGELFFGEGSRLTVL.

J is TRBJ2-2 and V is TRBV27; no reliable D call. CDR3 length equals 14 residues. Germline CDR1 reads MNHEY; CDR2 reads SMNVEV (reference sequence). Trimming stripped 2 bases from V and 1 base from J, with 5 bases between. The DNA for the CDR3 is TGTGCCAGCAGTTTAGCCTGGAACACCGGGGAGCTGTTTTTT. It codes for CASSLAWNTGELFF.

The table lists this clonotype with many counts. This chain connects TRBV7-8 to TRBJ2-5; D uncertain. The CDR3 is 13 amino acids. Deletions cut 5 bases from V and 5 bases from J, with 12 bases between. Germline CDR1 SGHVS, CDR2 FQNEAQ. The DNA of the CDR3 is TGTGCCAGCAGCCCGGTAGATGGGGAGACCCAGTACTTC. This codes for CASSPVDGETQYF.

Ten or more counts support this clonotype. The chain uses TRBV27 and TRBJ1-5; D is uncertain. Between the trimmed V and J ends, which lost 0 bases and 0 bases, there was a span of 6 bases. Germline CDR1 MNHEY, CDR2 SMNVEV (reference sequence). The CDR3 spans 15 residues. The DNA for the CDR3 is TGTGCCAGCAGTTTATCCCGGGGTAGCAATCAGCCCCAGCATTTT. Translating it yields CASSLSRGSNQPQHF.

The genes are TRBV20-1 and TRBJ2-7, with D perhaps TRBD2 (6 bases). Germline V gene data show CDR1 as DFQATT and CDR2 as SNEGSKA (reference sequence). The CDR3 runs to 13 residues. Trimming shortened V by 3 bases and J by 2 bases, and 11 bases separated the two germline ends. CDR3: CSARGLTAYEQYF. CDR3 DNA sequence: TGCAGTGCTAGGGGACTCACCGCCTACGAGCAGTACTTC.

This clonotype was counted ten times or more. This chain uses TRBV7-2 with TRBJ2-7; 9 nucleotides match TRBD1. Per germline, CDR1 SGHTA and CDR2 FQGNSA. The CDR3 covers 13 residues. V lost 7 bases to trimming and J lost 1 base; unmatched junction nucleotides: 2. The CDR3: CASTGTGSYEQYF. The DNA of the CDR3 is TGTGCCAGCACAGGGACAGGGTCCTACGAGCAGTACTTC.